The 19 T cell receptor beta chains below come from one sample, sequenced in a study of blood T cell repertoires in COVID-19. Libraries were prepared by immunoSEQ multiplex PCR; TCRdb keeps only in-frame clonotypes and omits some of them. This sample yields about 190,000 clones, of which roughly 80% are seen a single time; about a fifth belongs to the top ten. Sequenced material: peripheral blood. Receptor source: a human donor in a cohort sampled during active COVID-19.

The CDR3 sequence is CATVNPDRGDIQYF. The CDR3 bases are TGTGCCACTGTGAATCCGGACAGGGGAGACATTCAGTACTTC. The genes are TRBV28 and TRBJ2-4; 9 nucleotides match TRBD1. The V segment lost 10 bases and the J segment 8 bases; nucleotides outside the gene matches: 12. CDR1 is MDHEN and CDR2 is SYDVKM in the germline V gene. This CDR3 has 14 amino acids.

The chain is built from TRBV4-1 and TRBJ1-2; 10 nucleotides agree with TRBD1. V was clipped by 0 bases and J by 7 bases; unmatched bases: 11. Germline V gives CDR1 MGHRA, CDR2 YSYEKL. This CDR3 has 17 amino acids. The CDR3 sequence: CASSQEYRRQGARGYTF. In DNA, the CDR3 is TGCGCCAGCAGCCAAGAATACCGCAGACAGGGGGCGCGTGGCTACACCTTC.

The CDR3 sequence is CASSYYMNTEAFF. The DNA for the CDR3 is TGTGCCAGCAGTTACTACATGAACACTGAAGCTTTCTTT. The chain has TRBV6-5 and TRBJ1-1; no definite D call. The CDR3 spans 13 residues. Germline-derived CDR1 and CDR2 are MNHEY and SVGAGI. The V end was cut by 1 base, the J end by 0 bases, with 3 bases between.

J is TRBJ1-3 and V is TRBV6-5; a possible D gene is TRBD1 (5 bases). In germline, CDR1 is MNHEY, CDR2 SVGAGI. V shed 1 base and J shed 4 bases, with 11 bases lying between them. There are 15 residues in the CDR3. The CDR3 loop reads CASSYLWGDGNTIYF. In DNA, the CDR3 is TGTGCCAGCAGTTACTTATGGGGGGACGGAAACACCATATATTTT.

This chain's CDR3 is CAWRGRGADTQYF. The CDR3 nucleotides are TGTGCCTGGAGGGGGCGGGGGGCAGATACGCAGTATTTT. V and J are TRBV30 and TRBJ2-3; 8 bases agree with TRBD2. V was pared by 3 bases and J by 4 bases, with 3 bases of the junction left unmatched. The germline CDR1 and CDR2 sequences are GTSNPN and SVGIG (reference sequence). The CDR3 is 13 residues long.

This rearrangement joins TRBV7-6 to TRBJ2-5; TRBD1 is a possible D gene (6 bases). The CDR3 length is 15 residues. Germline CDR1 SGHVS, CDR2 FNYEAQ. Trimming took 3 bases from V and 7 from J, leaving 18 bases between them. CDR3 sequence (DNA): TGTGCCAGCAGCTTCAATCGACAGGCCCGGCGGACCCAGTACTTC. Its protein is CASSFNRQARRTQYF.

The CDR3 reads CASSLVGTNPRGQYF. As DNA, the CDR3 is TGTGCCAGCAGTTTGGTCGGGACTAATCCACGCGGGCAGTACTTC. The J gene is TRBJ2-7, the V gene TRBV27; 7 positions agree with TRBD2. The germline V gene has CDR1 MNHEY and CDR2 SMNVEV (reference sequence). This CDR3 has 15 amino acids. After removal of 3 bases from V and 9 bases from J, the junction contained 14 bases not matched to a gene.

The chain is built from TRBV2 and TRBJ2-3, with D maybe TRBD1 (6 bases). Per the germline V gene, CDR1 is SNHLY and CDR2 is FYNNEI. Deletions cut 6 bases from V and 0 bases from J, with 13 bases between. The CDR3 consists of 15 residues. Written as DNA, the CDR3 is TGTGCCAGCAGAGCCGGGACACTTAGCACAGATACGCAGTATTTT. Translated: CASRAGTLSTDTQYF.

The rearrangement joins TRBV7-6 to TRBJ2-5; D gene unclear. There are 13 residues in the CDR3. Looked up from germline, CDR1 is SGHVS and CDR2 is FNYEAQ. Between the trimmed V and J ends, which lost 3 bases and 4 bases, there was a span of 9 bases. The CDR3 coding sequence is TGTGCCAGCAGCTTTACTGGGCGAGAGACCCAGTACTTC. It codes for CASSFTGRETQYF.

The rearrangement joins TRBV3-1 (or the pseudogene TRBV3-2) to TRBJ1-2; D uncertain. Germline V gives CDR1 LGHDT, CDR2 YNNKEL (reference sequence). The CDR3 has 13 residues. With 6 bases removed from V and 8 bases from J, the gap between germline ends came to 16 bases. CDR3 residues: CASRPVAGSGYTF. The DNA for the CDR3 is TGTGCCAGCAGGCCCGTTGCGGGTTCCGGCTACACCTTC.

The chain carries TRBV7-6 and TRBJ1-2; D is ambiguous. Trimming cost V 0 bases and J 6 bases, with 17 bases left between them. Germline CDR1 reads SGHVS; CDR2 reads FNYEAQ. CDR3 length: 16 amino acids. CDR3 nucleotides: TGTGCCAGCAGCTTAGCGCTCGAGGATCCCGGGGATGGCTACACCTTC. Translated, it gives CASSLALEDPGDGYTF.

V gene TRBV24-1 combines with J gene TRBJ2-4, with D maybe TRBD1 (6 bases). Germline V gene sequence: CDR1 KGHDR, CDR2 SFDVKD. V lost 3 bases to trimming and J lost 9 bases, with 14 bases between them. This CDR3 has 14 amino acids. The CDR3 is CATSDAMTGGIQYF. The DNA of the CDR3 is TGTGCCACCAGTGATGCGATGACAGGTGGCATTCAGTACTTC.

The V call is TRBV10-2, the J call TRBJ2-1; 8 bases align to TRBD1. V trimming: 8 bases; J trimming: 9 bases; junction bases outside the gene matches: 3. The CDR3 is 11 amino acids. Per germline, CDR1 WSHSY and CDR2 SAAADI. CDR3 sequence: CASAQGGEQFF. The CDR3 DNA follows: TGCGCCAGCGCACAGGGGGGTGAGCAGTTCTTC.

A few counts support this clone. The chain has TRBV2 and TRBJ2-3, with TRBD2 identical over 8 bases. This CDR3 comprises 15 residues. Germline V lookup: CDR1 SNHLY, CDR2 FYNNEI. After removal of 8 bases from V and 0 bases from J, the junction contained 7 bases not matched to a gene. Here the CDR3 DNA reads TGTGCCAGCGGGAGTAGCGGGGTCAGCACAGATACGCAGTATTTT. Amino acid sequence: CASGSSGVSTDTQYF.

The chain joins TRBV15 to TRBJ2-2; weak D call: TRBD1 (6 bases). The V gene's germline CDR1 is LNHNV and CDR2 YYDKDF (reference sequence). V lost 3 bases and J 3 bases, leaving 14 bases between the germline ends. CDR3 length: 16 residues. CDR3 coding DNA: TGTGCCACCAGCAGGGTCCGGGACACTCACACCGGGGAGCTGTTTTTT. Its translation is CATSRVRDTHTGELFF.

J is TRBJ1-2 and V is TRBV6-5, with 7 bases matching TRBD1. This CDR3 has 14 residues. V trimming: 5 bases; J trimming: 4 bases; junction bases outside the gene matches: 7. Germline V gene sequence: CDR1 MNHEY, CDR2 SVGAGI. CDR3 region: CASSHPGQIYGYTF. The CDR3 region has the DNA TGTGCCAGCAGTCACCCGGGACAGATCTATGGCTACACCTTC.

A word on this clone: One end of the junction does not line up with germline, which may come from a read error. This chain joins TRBV7-7 and TRBJ2-2, with D perhaps matching TRBD2 (6 bases). The germline V gene has CDR1 SSHAT and CDR2 FNYEAQ (reference sequence). This CDR3 is built from 16 residues. The CDR3 spells CASSLRSGSNTGELFF. The DNA for the CDR3 is TGTGCTAGCAGCTTAAGAAGCGGGTCGAACACCGGGGAGCTGTTTTTT.

The rearrangement joins TRBV20-1 to TRBJ2-5; tentative D call: TRBD2 (6 bases). The CDR3 covers 15 residues. Germline CDR1 and CDR2: DFQATT and SNEGSKA (reference sequence). V was shortened by 3 bases and J by 1 base, with 15 bases between the two germline ends. CDR3 loop: CSASTGDSFQETQYF. Here the CDR3 DNA reads TGCAGTGCTAGTACGGGGGACTCCTTCCAAGAGACCCAGTACTTC.

The chain joins TRBV30 to TRBJ2-2; the D gene is possibly TRBD2 (5 bases). The V and J ends lost 0 bases and 6 bases respectively, with 14 bases between them. The germline V gene has CDR1 GTSNPN and CDR2 SVGIG (reference sequence). The length of the CDR3 is 15 residues. The CDR3 DNA sequence: TGTGCCTGGAGTGTACGTGGGAGATTTGCCGGGGAGCTGTTTTTT. Amino acid sequence: CAWSVRGRFAGELFF.